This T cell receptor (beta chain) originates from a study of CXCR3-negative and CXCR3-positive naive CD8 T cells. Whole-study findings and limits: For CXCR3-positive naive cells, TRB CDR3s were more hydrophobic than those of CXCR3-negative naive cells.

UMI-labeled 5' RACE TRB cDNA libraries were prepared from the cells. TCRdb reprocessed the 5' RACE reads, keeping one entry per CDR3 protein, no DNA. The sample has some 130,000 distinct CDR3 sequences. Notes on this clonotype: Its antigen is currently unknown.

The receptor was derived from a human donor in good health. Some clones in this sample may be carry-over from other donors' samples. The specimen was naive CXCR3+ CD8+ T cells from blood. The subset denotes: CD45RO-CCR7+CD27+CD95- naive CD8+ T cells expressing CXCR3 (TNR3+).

CDR3 loop: CASSYKVETGGEETQYF. The chain couples TRBV6-2 or TRBV6-3 to TRBJ2-5; with no DNA, the TCRdb D assignment of TRBD1 cannot be verified. Germline V gives CDR1 MNHEY, CDR2 SVGEGT. The CDR3 is 17 amino acids.